This T cell receptor beta chain came from a study of blood T cell repertoires in COVID-19 (dated by TCRdb to the early 2020s). Describing the broader study: Samples from collaborators originated in the United States, Italy and Spain and spanned both the acute and convalescent phases of COVID-19. Nearly every sample came with metadata listing a de-identified subject ID, COVID-19 status, age in years and sex. HLA class I and class II types, where available, came from metadata supplied by the sample provider rather than from assay-based typing. Samples were obtained from the ongoing ImmuneRACE study (first 160 participants) and from some 1,300 subjects provided by 6 global collaborators. The repertoires were released in a freely available public database meant as a resource for research on the immune response to SARS-CoV-2. The material from the prospective study consisted of cDNA or gDNA derived from T cells, B-cell-depleted T cells, or PBMCs. Subjects who had been exposed to COVID-19, were actively infected with it, or had recovered from it provided the deeply sampled blood TCRbeta repertoires that made up the dataset.

Paper-wide results and their limitations: The amount of clinical and demographic metadata varied by source and participant and was provided uncurated.

The immunoSEQ Assay, a bias-controlled multiplex PCR, was used to amplify TCRbeta CDR3 regions from genomic DNA. Processing in the source paper ran as follows. Within the assay, amplification of reference gene primers was used to estimate how many nucleated cells each sample contained. To quantify the absolute abundance of each unique TCRbeta CDR3 rearrangement, sequence reads were collapsed and filtered. For each sample, productive Simpson clonality was calculated as the square root of Simpson's diversity index over productive rearrangements. TCRdb obtained this table from immuneACCESS and retained in-frame rearrangements with V and J assigned. These tables miss some clones; where compared with another copy, unresolved V genes account for less than half of the shortfall, and the remainder is unexplained. V and J calls and clone size come straight from that table; D and trimming were deduced from the DNA. The sample table holds around 200,000 clones, of which approximately 86% were seen once. Clones ranked in the top ten supply roughly 4.5% of the sample.

A word on this clone: No cognate antigen has been identified for it. One base away there is no much larger clone; base qualities are not given.

Participants in the prospective study were aged about 18 to 100 years, lived in 20 to 25 United States geographic areas, and enrolled through a virtual design. In the prospective study, cohorts were assigned on the basis of participant-reported clinical history obtained from a screening survey and a study questionnaire. Exposed participants were defined as having been in contact with someone with a PCR-confirmed or clinician-diagnosed COVID-19 case within 2 weeks of study entry. In the prospective study, mobile phlebotomists collected whole blood, serum and a nasopharyngeal or oropharyngeal swab from each participant. Participants in the prospective study had the option to provide additional blood draws and questionnaires over a roughly 2-month period. Blood samples from the prospective study were shipped frozen or at room temperature prior to DNA extraction. CDR1 SEHNR and CDR2 FQNEAQ were looked up in the germline V gene (reference sequence). V trim: 5 bases; J trim: 3 bases; unmatched bases: 9. The CDR3 measures 15 amino acids from cysteine to phenylalanine. Here the CDR3 DNA is all that survives: 45 bases in frame from base 1.

The source material was PBMCs or T cells enriched from blood (not recorded which). This clonotype was sampled from a woman aged 25 to 45 who had been exposed to COVID-19. The chain joins TRBV7-9 to TRBJ1-2; 7 nucleotides in the junction match TRBD1. The CDR3: CASSPLEGADYGYTF. The DNA is as follows: TGTGCCAGCAGCCCGCTCGAGGGGGCAGACTATGGCTACACCTTC.